One sample yielded the 5 T cell receptor beta chains listed below, sequenced in a study of blood T cell repertoires in COVID-19. The data were produced by immunoSEQ multiplex PCR, yet TCRdb's version contains in-frame clones alone and is incomplete. The sample includes just under 150,000 clones, more than 70% of them seen just once. The sample consisted of peripheral blood. These receptor sequences come from a human donor in a cohort sampled during active COVID-19.

This clone was picked up a small number of times. V gene TRBV7-3 combines with J gene TRBJ2-7; possible D gene TRBD2, 5 bases. CDR1 and CDR2 (germline): SGHTA, FQGTGA. The CDR3 loop spans 11 amino acids. V lost 5 bases, J lost 7 bases, and 9 bases lay in between. The CDR3 DNA reads as TGTGCCAGCAGCAACGGAGGTGAGCAGTACTTC. Translation: CASSNGGEQYF.

This chain uses TRBV4-3 with TRBJ2-3; D unresolved. Deletions cut 1 base from V and 2 bases from J, with 10 bases between. There are 15 residues in the CDR3. CDR1 and CDR2 from the germline V gene are LGHNA and YSLEER. The CDR3 region is CASSQGWSYTDTQYF. The CDR3 coding sequence is TGCGCCAGCAGCCAAGGATGGAGCTACACAGATACGCAGTATTTT.

This rearrangement joins TRBV6-4 to TRBJ1-2; unclear D gene. The CDR3 runs to 16 residues. V lost 0 bases and J 4 bases, leaving 15 bases between the germline ends. Looked up from germline, CDR1 is MRHNA and CDR2 is SNTAGT. The CDR3 DNA reads as TGTGCCAGCAGTGACTCGAGCTTTCCGGGAGCCTATGGCTACACCTTC. Its protein product is CASSDSSFPGAYGYTF.

This chain joins TRBV4-3 and TRBJ1-2; D remains ambiguous. Germline V gene sequence: CDR1 LGHNA, CDR2 YSLEER. This CDR3 comprises 15 residues. Trimming stripped 3 bases from V and 8 bases from J, with 19 bases between. CDR3 coding DNA: TGCGCCAGCAGCCATAGGGAAGGAGGGTTGGGCGGCTACACCTTC. As protein: CASSHREGGLGGYTF.

This sequence joins TRBV19 and TRBJ1-1, with TRBD1 as a possible D gene (5 bases). The CDR3 covers 13 residues. From germline, CDR1 is LNHDA and CDR2 SQIVND (reference sequence). V was clipped by 5 bases and J by 11 bases, with 18 bases between them. The DNA for the CDR3 is TGTGCCAGTAGTGACAGACCACGAACGCGGGCTTTCTTT. Encoded protein: CASSDRPRTRAFF.